The 25 T cell receptor beta chains below all came from one sample that was sequenced in a study of blood T cells in healthy people across ages. The authors ran a second PCR of about 6 to 11 cycles using a sample-barcoded 5' primer and a J-beta primer mix. MiXCR, run by TCRdb on the 5' RACE reads, gives a single entry per CDR3 protein. The sample lists more than 550,000 distinct CDR3 sequences; 22% were seen once. Sequencing was performed on blood. These receptors all come from a man between 65 and 85 years old in good health.

The chain has TRBV28 and TRBJ1-6; tentative D call: TRBD1 (6 bases). Germline V gene data show CDR1 as MDHEN and CDR2 as SYDVKM. This CDR3 has 16 amino acids. Trimming cost V 7 bases and J 8 bases, with 21 bases left between them. CDR3 loop: CASTYPRGLGHSPLHF. The DNA of the CDR3 is TGTGCCAGCACCTACCCCCGGGGGCTCGGGCATTCACCCCTCCACTTT.

This clonotype showed up just a few times. The chain uses TRBV5-1 and TRBJ2-5, with 13 bases that match TRBD2. Germline CDR1 is SGHRS and CDR2 is YFSETQ. Losses at the gene ends were 4 bases for V and 5 bases for J; bases not matched to a gene: 8. This CDR3 spans 16 amino acids. CDR3 coding DNA: TGCGCCAGCAGCAATGGACTAGCGGGAGTTGCGGAGACCCAGTACTTC. It is translated as CASSNGLAGVAETQYF.

This clonotype was seen at least ten times. This chain joins TRBV11-2 and TRBJ2-3; TRBD2 aligns across 8 bases. Losses at the gene ends were 3 bases for V and 3 bases for J; bases not matched to a gene: 8. Germline-derived CDR1 and CDR2 are SGHAT and FQNNGV. CDR3 size: 16 residues. CDR3 sequence: CASSLRGSGTTDTQYF. The DNA for the CDR3 is TGTGCCAGCAGCTTGCGGGGTAGCGGGACTACAGATACGCAGTATTTT. The full variable domain, completed using reference TRBV11-2 and TRBJ2-3, is EAGVAQSPRYKIIEKRQSVAFWCNPISGHATLYWYQQILGQGPKLLIQFQNNGVVDDSQLPKDRFSAERLKGVDSTLKIQPAKLEDSAVYLCASSLRGSGTTDTQYFGPGTRLTVL.

This clonotype has more than one count but fewer than ten. This chain links TRBV9 with TRBJ2-4; D is possibly TRBD2 (6 bases). Looked up from germline, CDR1 is SGDLS and CDR2 is YYNGEE. V lost 4 bases, J lost 7 bases, and 18 bases lay in between. The CDR3 extends over 15 amino acids. The CDR3 DNA reads as TGTGCCAGCAGCCCGCTTGGGGGACTCAACAACATTCAGTACTTC. It yields the protein CASSPLGGLNNIQYF.

The chain recombines TRBV12-5 with TRBJ2-1; D is ambiguous. The CDR3 is 13 amino acids. The germline gives CDR1 LGHNT, CDR2 FRNRAP. V lost 6 bases, J lost 9 bases, and 15 bases lay in between. Here the CDR3 DNA reads TGTGCTAGTGGCCCCAGTGTTGGTACTGAGCAGTTCTTC. This encodes CASGPSVGTEQFF.

The chain uses TRBV6-2 or TRBV6-3 and TRBJ2-5; D gene uncertain. The last part of the DNA fits TRBJ2-7 better; the J call may be wrong. This CDR3 has 12 residues. The germline V gene encodes CDR1 MNHEY and CDR2 SVGEGT. Here the CDR3 DNA reads TGTGCTCAATTGGGCCTCACGTCCGAGCAGTACGTC. It encodes CAQLGLTSEQYV.

The chain carries TRBV20-1 and TRBJ1-3; D remains unclear. V was pared by 3 bases and J by 4 bases, with 7 bases between. CDR1 is DFQATT, CDR2 SNEGSKA, per germline (reference sequence). The CDR3 totals 12 residues. CDR3 DNA: TGCAGTGCTAGGATGGAGGGAAACACCATATATTTT. This sequence encodes CSARMEGNTIYF.

V is TRBV20-1 and J is TRBJ2-7; the match to TRBD2 covers 8 bases. J lost 6 bases, V lost 5 bases, and 12 bases had no gene match. The CDR3 consists of 14 residues. CDR1 is DFQATT and CDR2 is SNEGSKA in the germline V gene (reference sequence). The CDR3 loop is CSASGTRAFGEQYV. CDR3 bases: TGCAGTGCTTCCGGGACTAGAGCATTCGGCGAGCAGTACGTC.

The rearrangement uses TRBV7-2 and TRBJ2-3; 10 nucleotides agree with TRBD2. This CDR3 has 14 amino acids. The V segment lost 4 bases and the J segment 7 bases; nucleotides outside the gene matches: 5. Germline-derived CDR1 and CDR2 are SGHTA and FQGNSA. The CDR3 nucleotides read TGTGCCAGCAGCTACACTAGCGGGGTGAATACGCAGTATTTT. This sequence encodes CASSYTSGVNTQYF.

V is TRBV5-6 and J is TRBJ1-3; the D is unclear. This CDR3 comprises 14 residues. V was pared by 4 bases and J by 3 bases, with 11 bases between. Germline CDR1 SGHDT, CDR2 YYEEEE. CDR3 protein: CASSTPKDGNTIYF. For the CDR3, the DNA is TGTGCCAGCAGCACCCCAAAGGATGGAAACACCATATATTTT.

A note on this clonotype: Sequence at one end of the junction differs from germline and may be a read error. The chain carries TRBV5-1 and TRBJ2-6, with TRBD1 as a possible D gene (5 bases). The germline V gene has CDR1 SGHRS and CDR2 YFSETQ. This CDR3 is 13 amino acids long. This CDR3 is CASSLYGANVLAF. In nucleotides, the CDR3 is TGCGCCAGCAGCTTATATGGGGCCAACGTCCTGGCTTTC. Full variable domain (rest looked up from reference TRBV5-1 and TRBJ2-6): KAGVTQTPRYLIKTRGQQVTLSCSPISGHRSVSWYQQTPGQGLQFLFEYFSETQRNKGNFPGRFSGRQFSNSRSEMNVSTLELGDSALYLCASSLYGANVLAFGAGSRLTVL.

This clonotype was recorded at least ten times. The chain has TRBV12-3 or TRBV12-4 and TRBJ2-4, with 10 bases matching TRBD1. With V trimmed by 6 bases and J by 0 bases, 5 bases remained unmatched. CDR3 size: 16 residues. The CDR3 spells CASRRQGALAKNIQYF. The CDR3 coding sequence is TGTGCCAGCAGACGACAGGGGGCCCTAGCCAAAAACATTCAGTACTTC.

This clonotype was picked up a small number of times. The chain uses TRBV3-1 and TRBJ1-2, with 9 bases lining up with TRBD1. The CDR3 loop spans 15 amino acids. V lost 5 bases, J lost 6 bases, and 10 bases stayed unmatched. Germline V lookup: CDR1 LGHDT, CDR2 YNNKEL (reference sequence). CDR3 DNA sequence: TGTGCCAGCAGCTCTCCCGGGACAGGGACGAATGGCTACACCTTC. This gives the protein CASSSPGTGTNGYTF.

This clonotype was detected a few times. This CDR3 is CASSSQMYTEAFF. CDR3 in DNA: TGTGCCAGCAGCTCCCAAATGTACACTGAAGCTTTCTTT. The rearrangement uses TRBV11-2 and TRBJ1-1; D is uncertain. V was shortened by 4 bases and J by 3 bases, with 9 bases between the two germline ends. The CDR3 length is 13 residues. Per the germline V gene, CDR1 is SGHAT and CDR2 is FQNNGV.

CDR3 coding DNA: TGTGCCAGCAGTTTGACAGGGGTAACTAACTATGGCTACACCTTC. This encodes CASSLTGVTNYGYTF. The chain has TRBV7-9 and TRBJ1-2, with 8 bases that match TRBD1. Looked up from germline, CDR1 is SEHNR and CDR2 is FQNEAQ (reference sequence). The V segment lost 6 bases and the J segment 0 bases; nucleotides outside the gene matches: 6. The CDR3 loop spans 15 amino acids.

The chain carries TRBV4-1 and TRBJ1-1; a possible D gene is TRBD1 (6 bases). V was pared by 0 bases and J by 5 bases, with 13 bases between. Germline CDR1 and CDR2: MGHRA and YSYEKL. The CDR3 loop spans 15 amino acids. CDR3 bases: TGCGCCAGCAGCCAAGATCAAGGGGGGTGGACTGAAGCTTTCTTT. The encoded protein is CASSQDQGGWTEAFF.

This clonotype was counted only a few times. The chain carries TRBV5-1 and TRBJ1-4; weak D call: TRBD1 (5 bases). The CDR3 totals 16 residues. The germline V and J ends were trimmed by 3 bases and 3 bases, with 15 bases remaining between them. Per germline, CDR1 SGHRS and CDR2 YFSETQ. CDR3: CASSYQTGGPNEKLFF. DNA of the CDR3: TGCGCCAGCAGCTACCAAACAGGAGGCCCTAATGAAAAACTGTTTTTT.

A few counts support this clonotype. The V gene is TRBV6-5, the J gene TRBJ2-5, with 10 bases matching TRBD2. The J call is doubtful: the DNA matches TRBJ2-1 better. In germline, CDR1 is MNHEY, CDR2 SVGAGI. The CDR3 contains 16 residues. CDR3 sequence: CASSYLVSSGSREQFF. The CDR3 DNA reads TGTGCCAGCAGTTACTTGGTGTCTAGCGGGAGTAGAGAGCAGTTCTTC.

This clonotype was counted between two and nine times. V usage is TRBV5-5 and J usage is TRBJ2-2; 8 nucleotides align to TRBD1. The CDR3 is made up of 17 amino acids. V gave up 4 bases and J gave up 4 bases; unmatched junction bases: 12. Germline V gives CDR1 SGHKS, CDR2 YYEKEE (reference sequence). The CDR3 coding sequence is TGTGCCAGCAGCCCTTCTACCACAGGGGGAGGCACCGGGGAGCTGTTTTTT. It translates to CASSPSTTGGGTGELFF.

This clonotype was counted a single time. The rearrangement joins TRBV12-3 or TRBV12-4 to TRBJ2-1; a possible D gene is TRBD2 (6 bases). There are 15 residues in the CDR3. V was clipped by 6 bases and J by 6 bases, with 18 bases between them. The CDR3 is CASSLIPRLVNEQFF. The CDR3 region has the DNA TGTGCCAGCAGCTTAATTCCTAGACTAGTCAATGAGCAGTTCTTC.

The rearrangement joins TRBV5-1 to TRBJ1-1; TRBD1 matches 9 bases. From germline, CDR1 is SGHRS and CDR2 YFSETQ. V lost 2 bases to trimming and J lost 6 bases; unmatched junction nucleotides: 8. This CDR3 spans 15 amino acids. CDR3 coding DNA: TGCGCCAGCAGCTTCGGGGACAGGGACCTCGCTGAAGCTTTCTTT. It codes for CASSFGDRDLAEAFF.

This clonotype was observed a few times. This rearrangement joins TRBV20-1 to TRBJ2-5, with a possible D match to TRBD2 (6 bases). This CDR3 spans 15 amino acids. CDR1 is DFQATT, CDR2 SNEGSKA, per germline (reference sequence). The V end was cut by 2 bases, the J end by 2 bases, with 15 bases between. The CDR3 region has the DNA TGCAGTGCTAGATACACGCTGGCGGGGCAAGAGACCCAGTACTTC. Its translation: CSARYTLAGQETQYF.

In the case of this clonotype: The CDR3 end shows no conserved phenylalanine or tryptophan, and so a read error is likely. The rearrangement joins TRBV25-1 to TRBJ1-2; D uncertain. Between the trimmed V and J ends, which lost 3 bases and 3 bases, there was a span of 8 bases. Germline values: CDR1 MGHDK, CDR2 SYGVNS. The length of the CDR3 is 13 residues. CDR3 DNA sequence: TGTGCCAGCAGTGATTACGCGGACTATGGCTACACCCTC. It codes for CASSDYADYGYTL.

This clonotype has a handful of counts. The chain is built from TRBV5-1 and TRBJ2-1, with 10 positions matching TRBD2. The J segment lost 4 bases and the V segment lost 1 base, leaving 5 bases of the junction unmatched. CDR3 length: 16 residues. Per the germline V gene, CDR1 is SGHRS and CDR2 is YFSETQ. As DNA, the CDR3 is TGCGCCAGCAGCTTGCAGTCTAGCGGGGGTTACAATGAGCAGTTCTTC. Protein sequence: CASSLQSSGGYNEQFF. The full variable domain, completed using reference TRBV5-1 and TRBJ2-1, is KAGVTQTPRYLIKTRGQQVTLSCSPISGHRSVSWYQQTPGQGLQFLFEYFSETQRNKGNFPGRFSGRQFSNSRSEMNVSTLELGDSALYLCASSLQSSGGYNEQFFGPGTRLTVL.

The chain couples TRBV29-1 to TRBJ1-1; TRBD1 aligns across 7 bases. V shed 2 bases, J shed 6 bases, and the junction held 0 bases outside the gene matches. The CDR3 has 11 amino acids. Germline lookup yields CDR1 SQVTM and CDR2 ANQGSEA. The CDR3 reads CSVEQGAEAFF. The CDR3 DNA follows: TGCAGCGTTGAACAGGGGGCTGAAGCTTTCTTT.